The 25 T cell receptor beta chains given below trace back to one sample, sequenced in a study of response to subunit inactivated influenza vaccine. MiXCR was run by TCRdb on the RT-PCR reads, yielding one entry per CDR3 protein. The sample lists about 160,000 distinct CDR3 sequences; approximately 11% were seen once. Sequences were derived from non-naive T cells sorted from PBMCs, sampled roughly 48 days after vaccination. The receptors shown here come from a man over 45 who received an inactivated influenza vaccine.

This clonotype appeared many times. The chain employs TRBV6-1 and TRBJ2-6, with D possibly TRBD1 on 6 matching bases. Trimming left V 3 bases short and J 0 bases short, with 12 bases between. Per germline, CDR1 MNHNS and CDR2 SASEGT. There are 17 residues in the CDR3. The CDR3 is CASSDLQGSSGANVLTF. The CDR3 DNA is TGTGCCAGCAGTGACCTACAGGGTTCCTCTGGGGCCAACGTCCTGACTTTC.

The rearrangement uses TRBV5-1 and TRBJ1-1; perhaps TRBD1 as D (6 bases). CDR1 is SGHRS and CDR2 is YFSETQ in the germline V gene. Deletions cut 4 bases from V and 0 bases from J, with 13 bases between. This CDR3 is 15 amino acids long. The CDR3 region has the DNA TGCGCCAGCAGCCCCGGGTGGGACATGAACACTGAAGCTTTCTTT. Translating gives CASSPGWDMNTEAFF.

This rearrangement joins TRBV7-8 to TRBJ2-1; 10 nucleotides line up with TRBD1. Germline V CDR1 and CDR2: SGHVS, FQNEAQ. The J segment lost 9 bases and the V segment lost 4 bases, leaving 6 bases of the junction unmatched. CDR3 length equals 14 residues. The CDR3 reads CASSWGQGSGEQFF. The DNA for the CDR3 is TGTGCCAGCAGCTGGGGACAGGGGAGCGGTGAGCAGTTCTTC.

The table lists this clonotype with many counts. This chain links TRBV6-1 with TRBJ1-1; 8 bases align to TRBD1. CDR3 length equals 15 residues. J gave up 1 base and V 7 bases, and 8 bases lay outside the gene matches. From germline, CDR1 is MNHNS and CDR2 SASEGT. The CDR3 coding sequence is TGTGCCAGCAAGAAATCCGGGACAGGGAACACTGAAGCTTTCTTT. It codes for CASKKSGTGNTEAFF.

This clonotype was seen a handful of times. The chain carries TRBV5-5 and TRBJ2-3; D gene unclear. With 3 bases removed from V and 0 bases from J, the gap between germline ends came to 8 bases. Germline CDR1 and CDR2: SGHKS and YYEKEE (reference sequence). This CDR3 has 14 amino acids. DNA for the CDR3: TGTGCCAGCAGCTCTTTTTCTAGCACAGATACGCAGTATTTT. Protein sequence: CASSSFSSTDTQYF.

This clonotype turned up a few times. The V call is TRBV20-1, the J call TRBJ1-1; 7 bases are shared with TRBD1. Germline CDR1 is DFQATT and CDR2 is SNEGSKA (reference sequence). Losses at the gene ends were 1 base for V and 8 bases for J; bases not matched to a gene: 16. The CDR3 has 16 amino acids. The CDR3 reads CSARGRGTATIREAFF. The CDR3 DNA is TGCAGTGCTAGAGGAAGGGGGACAGCAACGATCAGGGAAGCTTTCTTT.

This clonotype has a count of ten or more. The chain joins TRBV12-3 or TRBV12-4 to TRBJ2-2; possible D gene TRBD1, 5 bases. V was clipped by 5 bases and J by 4 bases, with 17 bases between them. The length of the CDR3 is 16 residues. This CDR3 is CASSTQSRAGTGELFF. The CDR3 DNA reads as TGTGCCAGCAGTACACAATCCAGGGCAGGCACCGGGGAGCTGTTTTTT.

This clonotype showed up just a few times. V is TRBV9 and J is TRBJ2-1; the D gene is possibly TRBD2 (6 bases). The CDR3 is 17 residues long. The V end was cut by 3 bases, the J end by 0 bases, with 16 bases between. Germline loops: CDR1 SGDLS, CDR2 YYNGEE. The CDR3 here is CASSEVRGVTSYNEQFF. The CDR3 bases are TGTGCCAGCAGCGAGGTACGCGGGGTCACCTCCTACAATGAGCAGTTCTTC.

This clonotype was seen a few times. The V call is TRBV7-9, the J call TRBJ2-2; tentatively, D is TRBD1 (6 bases). This CDR3 has 16 amino acids. Germline-derived CDR1 and CDR2 are SEHNR and FQNEAQ (reference sequence). The ends were cut back, 5 bases at V and 0 bases at J, with 13 bases in the middle. The CDR3 region is CASSPGQTTNTGELFF. In nucleotides, the CDR3 is TGTGCCAGCAGCCCAGGACAGACCACGAACACCGGGGAGCTGTTTTTT.

This clonotype has more than one count but fewer than ten. The J gene is TRBJ1-2, the V gene TRBV9; 7 positions match TRBD1. V shed 0 bases, J shed 7 bases, and the junction held 0 bases outside the gene matches. Germline lookup yields CDR1 SGDLS and CDR2 YYNGEE. The CDR3 spans 12 residues. The CDR3 coding sequence is TGTGCCAGCAGCGTAGCAGGGGGTGGCTACACCTTC. Protein: CASSVAGGGYTF.

Ten or more counts support this clonotype. This chain connects TRBV18 to TRBJ1-1; possible D gene TRBD1, 5 bases. Trimming left V 4 bases short and J 0 bases short, with 9 bases between. CDR1 and CDR2 (germline): KGHSH, LQKENI. The CDR3 has 14 residues. As DNA, the CDR3 is TGTGCCAGCTCACTCGGGGGGATGAACACTGAAGCTTTCTTT. Its translation is CASSLGGMNTEAFF.

The rearrangement uses TRBV5-1 and TRBJ2-7; 12 nucleotides line up with TRBD2. V lost 5 bases, J lost 6 bases, and 3 bases stayed unmatched. The CDR3 loop spans 13 amino acids. Germline V gives CDR1 SGHRS, CDR2 YFSETQ. CDR3 sequence reads: CASSSSGGGEQYF. CDR3 nucleotide sequence: TGCGCCAGCAGTTCTAGCGGGGGGGGCGAGCAGTACTTC.

The gene calls are TRBV5-6 and TRBJ2-7; TRBD2 matches at 7 bases. Per germline, CDR1 SGHDT and CDR2 YYEEEE. With 3 bases clipped from V and 0 bases from J, the junction kept 6 bases outside the gene matches. CDR3 length: 15 amino acids. CDR3 protein: CASSWGLTSSYEQYF. The CDR3 nucleotides are TGTGCCAGCAGCTGGGGACTAACGAGCTCCTACGAGCAGTACTTC.

This clonotype showed up many times. This chain links TRBV5-6 with TRBJ2-7; D ambiguous. Looked up from germline, CDR1 is SGHDT and CDR2 is YYEEEE. Trimming stripped 0 bases from V and 5 bases from J, with 3 bases between. This CDR3 is built from 11 residues. CDR3 nucleotides: TGTGCCAGCAGCTTGGCCAACGAGCAGTACTTC. It is translated as CASSLANEQYF. The whole variable domain, filled in from reference TRBV5-6 and TRBJ2-7, reads DAGVTQSPTHLIKTRGQQVTLRCSPKSGHDTVSWYQQALGQGPQFIFQYYEEEERQRGNFPDRFSGHQFPNYSSELNVNALLLGDSALYLCASSLANEQYFGPGTRLTVT.

This clonotype was recorded at least ten times. The rearrangement uses TRBV5-1 and TRBJ2-7; TRBD2 aligns across 7 bases. In germline, CDR1 is SGHRS, CDR2 YFSETQ. The ends lost 4 bases at V and 4 bases at J; junction bases unmatched: 8. This CDR3 contains 14 residues. DNA of the CDR3: TGCGCCAGCAGCCGACGCGGGGGTCAATACGAGCAGTACTTC. As protein: CASSRRGGQYEQYF.

This clonotype came up a few times. This chain links TRBV27 with TRBJ2-1; no firm D call. Germline CDR1 is MNHEY and CDR2 is SMNVEV (reference sequence). The CDR3 length is 16 residues. Trimming shortened V by 2 bases and J by 3 bases, and 14 bases separated the two germline ends. CDR3 DNA: TGTGCCAGCAGTTTAGATTCGAGCACTGTCTACAATGAGCAGTTCTTC. Its protein product is CASSLDSSTVYNEQFF.

This clonotype appeared many times. The rearrangement uses TRBV29-1 and TRBJ2-1; D might be TRBD1 (5 bases). This CDR3 has 11 residues. The germline V gene has CDR1 SQVTM and CDR2 ANQGSEA. Trimming took 3 bases from V and 5 from J, leaving 5 bases between them. For the CDR3, the DNA is TGCAGCGTTGACAGGGACAATGAGCAGTTCTTC. Translated: CSVDRDNEQFF.

This clonotype was seen only a few times. The rearrangement links TRBV29-1 to TRBJ2-5; D is possibly TRBD2 (6 bases). This CDR3 has 15 residues. V lost 6 bases to trimming and J lost 2 bases, with 19 bases between them. Germline V gene lookup returns CDR1 SQVTM and CDR2 ANQGSEA. The CDR3, as DNA: TGCAGCGTCGCGGGGAGCGAAACCATACAAGAGACCCAGTACTTC. This codes for CSVAGSETIQETQYF. The full variable domain, its missing parts supplied by reference TRBV29-1 and TRBJ2-5, is SAVISQKPSRDICQRGTSLTIQCQVDSQVTMMFWYRQQPGQSLTLIATANQGSEATYESGFVIDKFPISRPNLTFSTLTVSNMSPEDSSIYLCSVAGSETIQETQYFGPGTRLLVL.

The chain joins TRBV7-9 to TRBJ1-5; D uncertain. The CDR3 consists of 12 residues. CDR1 and CDR2 from the germline V gene are SEHNR and FQNEAQ (reference sequence). V was clipped by 2 bases and J by 4 bases, with 3 bases between them. CDR3 loop: CASSLINQPQHF. The CDR3 DNA follows: TGTGCCAGCAGCTTAATTAATCAGCCCCAGCATTTT.

V is TRBV24-1 and J is TRBJ2-5, with 8 positions matching TRBD1. The length of the CDR3 is 16 residues. J was trimmed by 3 bases and V by 3 bases; bases with no gene match: 8. In germline, CDR1 is KGHDR, CDR2 SFDVKD. The CDR3 here is CATSDAGTGTEETQYF. As DNA, the CDR3 is TGTGCCACCAGTGATGCCGGGACAGGAACCGAAGAGACCCAGTACTTC.

This clonotype was detected ten times or more. The chain joins TRBV20-1 to TRBJ2-5; D perhaps matches TRBD2 (7 bases). The V end was cut by 0 bases, the J end by 5 bases, with 16 bases between. CDR1 is DFQATT, CDR2 SNEGSKA, per germline (reference sequence). The CDR3 totals 15 residues. For the CDR3, the DNA is TGCAGTGCTAGAGATCTGGCGGGGGCGACTGAGACCCAGTACTTC. Protein product: CSARDLAGATETQYF.

There are a few counts of this clonotype. This chain connects TRBV6-1 to TRBJ1-1; the D gene is possibly TRBD1 (5 bases). There are 13 residues in the CDR3. Trimming stripped 6 bases from V and 1 base from J, with 9 bases between. Germline V gene sequence: CDR1 MNHNS, CDR2 SASEGT. The CDR3 coding sequence is TGTGCCAGCAGGCGTCAGGGGAACACTGAAGCTTTCTTT. Translated, it gives CASRRQGNTEAFF.

This clonotype showed up just a few times. The V and J genes are TRBV18 and TRBJ2-1, with 10 bases identical to TRBD2. Per the germline V gene, CDR1 is KGHSH and CDR2 is LQKENI. With 4 bases clipped from V and 5 bases from J, the junction kept 2 bases outside the gene matches. This CDR3 contains 14 residues. CDR3 nucleotide sequence: TGTGCCAGCTCACAAACTAGCGGGAACAATGAGCAGTTCTTC. It is translated as CASSQTSGNNEQFF.

This clonotype has more than one count but fewer than ten. The chain has TRBV10-3 and TRBJ2-3; 10 bases agree with TRBD2. After removal of 0 bases from V and 1 base from J, the junction contained 1 base not matched to a gene. The CDR3 sequence is 16 residues long. CDR1 is ENHRY and CDR2 is SYGVKD in the germline V gene. The CDR3 nucleotides are TGTGCCATCAGTGAGTCCCTAGCGGGAGGCACAGATACGCAGTATTTT. Translation: CAISESLAGGTDTQYF.

This clonotype turned up a few times. The V gene is TRBV21-1, the J gene TRBJ2-3. TRBV21-1 is a known pseudogene. The CDR3 extends over 15 amino acids. As DNA, the CDR3 is TGTGCCAGCAGCAAAGGGGCAGCCGTCCCAGATACGCAGTATTTT. Translation: CASSKGAAVPDTQYF.